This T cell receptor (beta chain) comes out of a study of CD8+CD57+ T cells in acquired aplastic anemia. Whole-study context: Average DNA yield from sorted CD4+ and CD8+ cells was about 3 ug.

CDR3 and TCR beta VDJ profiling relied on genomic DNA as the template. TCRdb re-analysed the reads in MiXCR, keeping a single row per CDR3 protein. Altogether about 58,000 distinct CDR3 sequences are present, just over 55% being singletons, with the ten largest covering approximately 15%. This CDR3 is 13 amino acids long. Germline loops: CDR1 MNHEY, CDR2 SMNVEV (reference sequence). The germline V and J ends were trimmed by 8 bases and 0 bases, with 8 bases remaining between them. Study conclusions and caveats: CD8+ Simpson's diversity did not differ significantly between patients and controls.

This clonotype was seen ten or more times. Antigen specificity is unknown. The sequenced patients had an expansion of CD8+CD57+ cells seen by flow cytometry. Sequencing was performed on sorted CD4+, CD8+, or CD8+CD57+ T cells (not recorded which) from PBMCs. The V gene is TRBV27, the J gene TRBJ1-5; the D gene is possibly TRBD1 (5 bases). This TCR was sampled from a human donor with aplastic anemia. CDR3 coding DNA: TGTGCCAGCCGGGGGTATAGCAATCAGCCCCAGCATTTT. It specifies CASRGYSNQPQHF.